The 20 T cell receptor beta chains reported below all come from one sample, sequenced in a study of blood T cell repertoires in COVID-19 (dated by TCRdb to between 2020 and 2021). Library preparation was by the immunoSEQ multiplex PCR assay. The table was pulled from immuneACCESS by TCRdb, which kept in-frame rearrangements only. Such tables lose some clones; where checked, under half of the loss comes from unresolved V genes, and the rest has no known cause. Here the sample has about 250,000 clones; 86% occur a single time. Of the sample, roughly 6.2% is held by the ten largest clones. Sequencing was carried out using peripheral blood. These receptor sequences come from a woman older than 75 with COVID-19, enrolled during active disease.

This sequence joins TRBV27 and TRBJ2-1; 9 nucleotides align to TRBD2. In germline, CDR1 is MNHEY, CDR2 SMNVEV (reference sequence). V gave up 11 bases and J gave up 7 bases; unmatched junction bases: 18. The CDR3 is made up of 16 amino acids. This chain's CDR3 is CASQAGARGGLNEQFF. The CDR3 DNA is TGTGCCTCTCAGGCGGGGGCGCGGGGGGGCCTGAATGAGCAGTTCTTC.

This clone was detected only a few times. The gene calls are TRBV5-1 and TRBJ1-2; maybe TRBD1 (5 bases). Germline V lookup: CDR1 SGHRS, CDR2 YFSETQ. CDR3 size: 14 residues. The V gene lost 4 bases and the J gene lost 2 bases, with 12 bases spanning the gap. The CDR3 DNA follows: TGCGCCAGCAGCGGGGGAGGGACGAACTATGGCTACACCTTC. Translated, it gives CASSGGGTNYGYTF. Variable domain in full (rest from reference TRBV5-1 and TRBJ1-2): KAGVTQTPRYLIKTRGQQVTLSCSPISGHRSVSWYQQTPGQGLQFLFEYFSETQRNKGNFPGRFSGRQFSNSRSEMNVSTLELGDSALYLCASSGGGTNYGYTFGSGTRLTVV.

The rearrangement joins TRBV7-8 to TRBJ1-6; D might be TRBD1 (6 bases). V gave up 2 bases and J gave up 12 bases, with 8 bases separating them. The CDR3 is 12 amino acids. The V gene's germline CDR1 is SGHVS and CDR2 FQNEAQ. For the CDR3, the DNA is TGTGCCAGCAGCTTACAGGGGATACCCCTCCACTTT. Translating gives CASSLQGIPLHF.

The chain links TRBV3-1 (or the pseudogene TRBV3-2) to TRBJ1-2; TRBD1 agrees at 7 bases. Trimming at V came to 4 bases and at J to 4 bases, leaving 9 bases not matched to a gene. The CDR3 loop spans 15 amino acids. The germline V gene has CDR1 LGHDT and CDR2 YNNKEL (reference sequence). CDR3 loop: CASSLTGEEVYGYTF. CDR3 coding DNA: TGTGCCAGCAGCCTAACAGGGGAGGAGGTCTATGGCTACACCTTC.

The V gene is TRBV5-1, the J gene TRBJ1-3, with D possibly being TRBD1 (5 bases). There are 16 residues in the CDR3. Per the germline V gene, CDR1 is SGHRS and CDR2 is YFSETQ. V gave up 3 bases and J gave up 0 bases, with 13 bases separating them. In DNA form, the CDR3 reads TGCGCCAGCAGCTCATCAGGGCCCAACTCTGGAAACACCATATATTTT. It is translated as CASSSSGPNSGNTIYF.

The chain employs TRBV3-1 (or the pseudogene TRBV3-2) and TRBJ2-1, with D perhaps matching TRBD1 (6 bases). Trimming cost V 4 bases and J 4 bases, with 14 bases left between them. The germline gives CDR1 LGHDT, CDR2 YNNKEL (reference sequence). The length of the CDR3 is 15 residues. CDR3 DNA sequence: TGTGCCAGCAGCCCTGGGGGCTGGGCATACAATGAGCAGTTCTTC. Its protein is CASSPGGWAYNEQFF.

The rearrangement links TRBV7-6 to TRBJ2-5, with a possible D match to TRBD2 (5 bases). CDR3 length: 15 amino acids. In germline, CDR1 is SGHVS, CDR2 FNYEAQ. Trimming stripped 2 bases from V and 4 bases from J, with 14 bases between. The CDR3 DNA sequence: TGTGCCAGCAGCTTATATCTGGCGGGTGGAGAGACCCAGTACTTC. Translation: CASSLYLAGGETQYF.

CDR3 sequence (DNA): TGTGCCATCAGTGATGGGGTAGCGGACTATGGCTACACCTTC. Its translation is CAISDGVADYGYTF. This sequence joins TRBV10-3 and TRBJ1-2; no clear D gene. Trimming cost V 3 bases and J 3 bases, with 11 bases left between them. CDR1 and CDR2 from the germline V gene are ENHRY and SYGVKD. The CDR3 runs 14 residues.

V gene TRBV12-3 or TRBV12-4 combines with J gene TRBJ1-5, with unresolved D. V was shortened by 5 bases and J by 3 bases, with 8 bases between the two germline ends. The CDR3 runs to 13 residues. CDR3 nucleotides: TGTGCCAGCAGTGGGCAGATCAATCAGCCCCAGCATTTT. It is translated as CASSGQINQPQHF.

This clone was seen more than once but under ten times. The gene calls are TRBV4-3 and TRBJ2-5; 11 bases match TRBD2. The V segment lost 1 base and the J segment 2 bases; nucleotides outside the gene matches: 12. The germline gives CDR1 LGHNA, CDR2 YSLEER. The CDR3 is 19 residues long. The chain's CDR3 is CASSQGSSGGPANQETQYF. The CDR3 DNA sequence: TGCGCCAGCAGCCAAGGGTCTAGCGGGGGGCCAGCAAATCAAGAGACCCAGTACTTC.

The chain combines TRBV7-8 with TRBJ2-3; TRBD2 is a possible D gene (6 bases). The V and J ends lost 5 bases and 2 bases respectively, with 11 bases between them. This CDR3 is built from 14 residues. The V gene's germline CDR1 is SGHVS and CDR2 FQNEAQ. In DNA form, the CDR3 reads TGTGCCAGCAGCCTGGGGACTCCCACAGATACGCAGTATTTT. The encoded protein is CASSLGTPTDTQYF. Complete variable domain (other parts from reference TRBV7-8 and TRBJ2-3): GAGVSQSPRYKVAKRGQDVALRCDPISGHVSLFWYQQALGQGPEFLTYFQNEAQLDKSGLPSDRFFAERPEGSVSTLKIQRTQQEDSAVYLCASSLGTPTDTQYFGPGTRLTVL.

The sample holds one count of this clone. The chain links TRBV28 to TRBJ1-2, with 8 positions matching TRBD1. The CDR3 is 13 residues long. V lost 10 bases and J lost 5; bases outside the gene matches: 9. Germline V lookup: CDR1 MDHEN, CDR2 SYDVKM. Here the CDR3 reads CATEQDRDYGYTF. CDR3 nucleotides: TGTGCCACCGAACAGGACAGGGATTATGGCTACACCTTC.

The rearrangement uses TRBV3-1 (or the pseudogene TRBV3-2) and TRBJ2-1; D is perhaps TRBD2 (6 bases). The CDR3 is 17 amino acids. Germline V CDR1 and CDR2: LGHDT, YNNKEL (reference sequence). The V end was cut by 1 base, the J end by 3 bases, with 16 bases between. The CDR3 loop reads CASSQAIKAGSYNEQFF. The CDR3 nucleotides are TGTGCCAGCAGCCAAGCAATCAAGGCGGGGAGCTACAATGAGCAGTTCTTC.

This chain joins TRBV6-6 and TRBJ1-5; no reliable D call. The CDR3 consists of 14 residues. With 6 bases removed from V and 3 bases from J, the gap between germline ends came to 12 bases. CDR1 MNHNY and CDR2 SVGAGI come from the germline V gene (reference sequence). CDR3 sequence (DNA): TGTGCCAGCAGCCACTCAGGTAACAATCAGCCCCAGCATTTT. It yields the protein CASSHSGNNQPQHF.

The genes are TRBV6-5 and TRBJ1-6; tentative D call: TRBD1 (5 bases). The CDR3 sequence is 14 residues long. V was cut by 6 bases and J by 4 bases, with 10 bases left in between. The germline V gene has CDR1 MNHEY and CDR2 SVGAGI. CDR3 nucleotide sequence: TGTGCCAGCAGCCCCGGACAATATAATTCACCCCTCCACTTT. Protein product: CASSPGQYNSPLHF.

V gene TRBV7-2 combines with J gene TRBJ2-1; D is perhaps TRBD2 (7 bases). Trimming took off 8 bases at V and 4 bases at J, with 9 bases between the two ends. CDR1 is SGHTA and CDR2 is FQGNSA in the germline V gene. The CDR3 spans 12 residues. The CDR3 DNA follows: TGTGCCAGCGGGAGGGGGTACAATGAGCAGTTCTTC. Translation gives CASGRGYNEQFF.

This CDR3 reads CASSLAGGQGEKLFF. DNA for the CDR3: TGCGCCAGCAGCTTGGCCGGGGGACAGGGAGAAAAACTGTTTTTT. V gene TRBV5-1 combines with J gene TRBJ1-4, with 9 bases that match TRBD1. Looked up from germline, CDR1 is SGHRS and CDR2 is YFSETQ. The CDR3 is 15 amino acids. V lost 0 bases and J lost 8; bases outside the gene matches: 5.

CDR3 nucleotides: TGTGCCAGCACCCCCCGCGGGGGGCCTAGCACAGATACGCAGTATTTT. Translating gives CASTPRGGPSTDTQYF. The rearrangement links TRBV11-2 to TRBJ2-3; 8 bases match TRBD2. The CDR3 is 16 amino acids. Per germline, CDR1 SGHAT and CDR2 FQNNGV. With 7 bases clipped from V and 0 bases from J, the junction kept 9 bases outside the gene matches.

The J gene is TRBJ2-5, the V gene TRBV7-2; a possible D gene is TRBD1 (5 bases). Germline V gene data show CDR1 as SGHTA and CDR2 as FQGNSA. The CDR3 extends over 13 amino acids. Trimming left V 2 bases short and J 5 bases short, with 9 bases between. DNA for the CDR3: TGTGCCAGCAGCTTAAAGGGGCGGGAGACCCAGTACTTC. It yields the protein CASSLKGRETQYF.

The gene calls are TRBV5-4 and TRBJ2-5, with a weak D call TRBD1 (7 bases). The CDR3 covers 15 residues. Trimming pared 0 bases from V and 7 bases from J, leaving 16 bases between. CDR1 SGHNT and CDR2 YYREEE come from the germline V gene (reference sequence). The CDR3 is CASSLDSSRGVTQYF. Here the CDR3 DNA reads TGTGCCAGCAGCTTGGATTCGTCCAGGGGGGTGACCCAGTACTTC. Complete variable domain (other parts from reference TRBV5-4 and TRBJ2-5): ETGVTQSPTHLIKTRGQQVTLRCSSQSGHNTVSWYQQALGQGPQFIFQYYREEENGRGNFPPRFSGLQFPNYSSELNVNALELDDSALYLCASSLDSSRGVTQYFGPGTRLLVL.